A selection of T cell receptor beta chains follows, all from one sample in a study of blood T cell repertoires in COVID-19. Here immunoSEQ multiplex PCR was the method, and the copy in TCRdb shows in-frame clones only, minus some. The sample contains about 480,000 clones, around 90% of which appear only once. The sample taken for sequencing was PBMCs or T cells enriched from blood (not recorded which). The receptors were gathered from a woman aged 18-29 years with acute COVID-19. Each CDR3 is given with its conserved first and last residue. The D gene is left open where the match is weak. A row's size may be missing; if present it is once, few, many or a size class.

size,V,J,length,D,DNA,CDR3
once,TRBV10-3,TRBJ2-7,11,NA,TGTGCCACCGGGACTGCCTACGAGCAGTACTTC,CATGTAYEQYF
NA,TRBV10-1,TRBJ2-1,14,TRBD2,TGCGCCAGCAGCCGGACTAGCGAGAGCAATGAGCAGTTCTTC,CASSRTSESNEQFF
NA,TRBV30,TRBJ1-5,13,NA,TGTGCCTGGAGTAAACAGGGTAATCAGCCCCAGCATTTT,CAWSKQGNQPQHF
NA,TRBV28,TRBJ1-4,15,TRBD1,TGTGCCAGCAGTCGGGGGCTACAGGGGTGGGAAAAACTGTTTTTT,CASSRGLQGWEKLFF
once,TRBV7-6,TRBJ1-6,13,NA,TGTGCCAGCAGCTTACAGGGAGGTTCACCCCTCCACTTT,CASSLQGGSPLHF
NA,TRBV19,TRBJ1-2,13,NA,TGTGCCAGTAGTGGAGGGACTGACTATGGCTACACCTTC,CASSGGTDYGYTF
NA,TRBV6-5,TRBJ2-5,15,NA,TGTGCCAGCAGTTCGGAGGGACAGCGCCAAGAGACCCAGTACTTC,CASSSEGQRQETQYF
NA,TRBV7-9,TRBJ2-6,19,TRBD2,TGTGCCAGCAGCTTGAAAGGACTAGCGGGAGGTTCTGGGGCCAACGTCCTGACTTTC,CASSLKGLAGGSGANVLTF
NA,TRBV19,TRBJ1-1,15,NA,TGTGCCAGTAGTGCCTCGGGAGTACTGTTCACTGAAGCTTTCTTT,CASSASGVLFTEAFF
NA,TRBV7-2,TRBJ2-2,14,NA,TGTGCCAGCAGCTTAGAGCGACGGACCGGGGAGCTGTTTTTT,CASSLERRTGELFF
NA,TRBV6-2/TRBV6-3,TRBJ1-2,17,TRBD1,TGTGCCAGCAGTTACTCCCCCTACGACAGGGGCCCTGCTGGCTACACCTTC,CASSYSPYDRGPAGYTF
NA,TRBV29-1,TRBJ2-2,13,TRBD1,TGCAGCGTCTTGCGACAGGGCCACGGGGAGCTGTTTTTT,CSVLRQGHGELFF
NA,TRBV18,TRBJ2-7,17,TRBD1,TGTGCCAGCTCACAACACAGACCCGGGACAGGGGCGGACGAGCAGTACTTC,CASSQHRPGTGADEQYF
NA,TRBV29-1,TRBJ1-1,12,NA,TGCAGCGTCGTGGCAGTGAACACTGAAGCTTTCTTT,CSVVAVNTEAFF
NA,TRBV7-9,TRBJ2-1,13,NA,TGTGCCAGCAGCCTGGGACTGCTTGGGGAGCAGTTCTTC,CASSLGLLGEQFF
NA,TRBV7-2,TRBJ2-2,14,TRBD2,TGTGCCAGCAGAGGAGCGGGAGGGTTGGGGGAGCTGTTTTTT,CASRGAGGLGELFF
NA,TRBV5-1,TRBJ1-1,13,NA,TGCGCCAGCAGCTTCGGCGGACAGCTTGAAGCTTTCTTT,CASSFGGQLEAFF
NA,TRBV11-2,TRBJ2-7,14,TRBD2,TGTGCCAGCAGTTACGGGAGGAGCTTTAGTGAGCAGTACTTC,CASSYGRSFSEQYF
NA,TRBV9,TRBJ2-7,17,TRBD2,TGTGCCAGCAGCGTAGCTACGGGGCTAGCGGGAGTATGCGAGCAGTACTTC,CASSVATGLAGVCEQYF